This passage covers 6 T cell receptor beta chains from one sample sequenced in a study of high-grade serous ovarian cancer treatment subgroups. Tumor samples were obtained before definitive surgery or chemotherapy. Data came from immunoSEQ multiplex PCR; TCRdb stores just in-frame clones and leaves some out. The data hold 10,000 to 15,000 clones, with roughly 85% observed a single time. Sequenced sample: tumor tissue. The receptors shown here come from a human donor with high-grade serous ovarian cancer.

This chain connects TRBV19 to TRBJ1-1; tentative D call: TRBD1 (5 bases). Looked up from germline, CDR1 is LNHDA and CDR2 is SQIVND (reference sequence). The germline V and J ends were trimmed by 5 bases and 5 bases, with 12 bases remaining between them. CDR3 length: 13 residues. Written as DNA, the CDR3 is TGTGCCAGTAGTCCAGGGTTACCAACTGAAGCTTTCTTT. This sequence encodes CASSPGLPTEAFF.

The chain links TRBV7-2 to TRBJ2-7, with 10 bases lining up with TRBD1. Looked up from germline, CDR1 is SGHTA and CDR2 is FQGNSA. The CDR3 runs to 15 residues. V shed 1 base and J 3 bases; nucleotides not matched to a gene: 3. CDR3 sequence (DNA): TGTGCCAGCAGCTTAGTTGGACAGGGGGTCTACGAGCAGTACTTC. It specifies CASSLVGQGVYEQYF.

The rearrangement joins TRBV6-1 to TRBJ2-1; 9 nucleotides agree with TRBD1. Germline V gene lookup returns CDR1 MNHNS and CDR2 SASEGT. The length of the CDR3 is 16 residues. Unmatched junction bases numbered 7, after V lost 6 bases and J lost 1 base. The CDR3 protein is CASREPTGGSYNEQFF. CDR3 sequence (DNA): TGTGCCAGCAGGGAACCGACAGGGGGTTCCTACAATGAGCAGTTCTTC.

This chain links TRBV5-6 with TRBJ1-6; 7 positions agree with TRBD1. V gave up 3 bases and J gave up 10 bases; unmatched junction bases: 7. The CDR3 loop spans 14 amino acids. Per the germline V gene, CDR1 is SGHDT and CDR2 is YYEEEE. CDR3 sequence (DNA): TGTGCCAGCAGCTCCTGGACAGGAAGGTCACCCCTCCACTTT. Residues: CASSSWTGRSPLHF.

This rearrangement joins TRBV6-6 to TRBJ1-5, with D hard to call. Germline CDR1 and CDR2: MNHNY and SVGAGI (reference sequence). The CDR3 has 13 residues. Trimming pared 8 bases from V and 7 bases from J, leaving 15 bases between. Written as DNA, the CDR3 is TGTGCCAGCGGAGAGCAAGCGGGGCAGCCCCAGCATTTT. Amino acids: CASGEQAGQPQHF.

The chain carries TRBV6-1 and TRBJ1-3, with 7 bases matching TRBD1. Germline V gene data show CDR1 as MNHNS and CDR2 as SASEGT. The CDR3 consists of 15 residues. Trimming cost V 6 bases and J 6 bases; bases outside gene matches: 11. The CDR3 region is CASRKYGTDENTIYF. The CDR3 nucleotides read TGTGCCAGCAGAAAATACGGGACAGACGAAAACACCATATATTTT.